This T cell receptor (beta chain) originates from a study of blood T cell repertoires in COVID-19. Turning to the study itself: The United States, Italy and Spain supplied acute and convalescent COVID-19 samples. Sources were T cells, B-cell-depleted T cells, or PBMCs; the material itself was cDNA or gDNA.

CDR3 length: 14 amino acids. Per the authors' pipeline: Scientists estimated how many nucleated cells there were by amplifying reference gene primers. Here immunoSEQ multiplex PCR was the method, and the copy in TCRdb shows in-frame clones only, minus some. V and J calls and clone size come straight from that table; D and trimming were deduced from the DNA. Of 200,000 to 300,000 clones listed, about 91% are singletons. The chain uses TRBV21-1 and TRBJ2-1; TRBD1, the table's D call, lacks a check against the DNA. TRBV21-1 is described as a pseudogene. The sequence was collected from a man at least 80 years old with acute or convalescent COVID-19. Input material: peripheral blood. In DNA form, the CDR3 reads TGTGCCAGCCCAGGGCCATTCAGGCCAAATGAGCAGTTCTTC. It is translated as CASPGPFRPNEQFF.